This TCR beta chain was identified in a study of T cells in Graves' hyperthyroidism and ophthalmopathy. The source material, RNA transcripts, was used to amplify TCR beta CDR3 regions. An initial round of RT-PCR targeting the TCR CDR3 relied on the HTBI primer set. TCRdb re-derived calls from the multiplex PCR reads in MiXCR, one entry per CDR3 protein. The top ten hold 40% to 50% of the sample, which has 90,000 to 120,000 distinct CDR3 sequences, about 17% seen once. This clonotype was observed many times. Used for diagnoses were clinical symptoms, serum thyroxine and TRAb, thyroid ultrasound and orbital computed tomography. The source of the PBMCs was roughly 10 ml of fresh peripheral blood. With V trimmed by 2 bases and J by 2 bases, 1 base remained unmatched. Germline V gene lookup returns CDR1 MNHNY and CDR2 SVGAGI (reference sequence). The CDR3 consists of 15 residues.

The material sequenced was blood. The genes are TRBV6-6 and TRBJ1-2, with 11 nucleotides matching TRBD1. This sequence originates from a woman between 50 and 59 years old with Graves' hyperthyroidism. Here the CDR3 DNA reads TGTGCCAGCAGTTACAGGGACAGGGGGAACTATGGCTACACCTTC. Translation gives CASSYRDRGNYGYTF.